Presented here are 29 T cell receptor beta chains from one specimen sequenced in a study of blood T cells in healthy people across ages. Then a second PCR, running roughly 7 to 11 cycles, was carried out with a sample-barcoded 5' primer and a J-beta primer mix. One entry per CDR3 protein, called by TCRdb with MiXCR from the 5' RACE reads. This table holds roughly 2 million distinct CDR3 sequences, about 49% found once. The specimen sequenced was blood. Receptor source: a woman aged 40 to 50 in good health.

The CDR3: CASSKRTADTQYF. The CDR3 coding sequence is TGTGCCAGCAGCAAACGGACCGCAGATACGCAGTATTTT. The chain employs TRBV3-1 and TRBJ2-3; D remains ambiguous. Between the trimmed V and J ends, which lost 5 bases and 4 bases, there was a span of 10 bases. Germline CDR1 and CDR2: LGHDT and YNNKEL (reference sequence). The CDR3 sequence is 13 residues long.

CDR3 in DNA: TGTGCCATCAGTATGGGGTCCTCCTACAATGAGCAGTTCTTC. Its translation: CAISMGSSYNEQFF. J is TRBJ2-1 and V is TRBV10-3; D is ambiguous. V was pared by 5 bases and J by 0 bases, with 8 bases between. CDR3 size: 14 residues. Germline values: CDR1 ENHRY, CDR2 SYGVKD.

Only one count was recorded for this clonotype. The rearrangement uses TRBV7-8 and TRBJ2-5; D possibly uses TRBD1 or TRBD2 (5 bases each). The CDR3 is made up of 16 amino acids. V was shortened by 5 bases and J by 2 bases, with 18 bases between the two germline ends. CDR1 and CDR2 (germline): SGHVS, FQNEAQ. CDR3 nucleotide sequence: TGTGCCAGCAGCCGGGGTGGGATGAGGGGTCAAGAGACCCAGTACTTC. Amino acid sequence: CASSRGGMRGQETQYF. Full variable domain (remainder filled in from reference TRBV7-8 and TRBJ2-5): GAGVSQSPRYKVAKRGQDVALRCDPISGHVSLFWYQQALGQGPEFLTYFQNEAQLDKSGLPSDRFFAERPEGSVSTLKIQRTQQEDSAVYLCASSRGGMRGQETQYFGPGTRLLVL.

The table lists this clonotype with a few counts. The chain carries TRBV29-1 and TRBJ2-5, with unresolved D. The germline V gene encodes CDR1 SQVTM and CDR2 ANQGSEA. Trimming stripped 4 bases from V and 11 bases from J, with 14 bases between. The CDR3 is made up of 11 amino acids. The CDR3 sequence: CSVGQINEQYF. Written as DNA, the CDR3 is TGCAGCGTTGGCCAGATCAATGAGCAGTACTTC.

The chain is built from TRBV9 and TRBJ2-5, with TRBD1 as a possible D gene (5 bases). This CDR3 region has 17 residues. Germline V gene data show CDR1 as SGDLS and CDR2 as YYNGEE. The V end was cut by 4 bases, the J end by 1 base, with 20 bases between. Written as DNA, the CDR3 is TGTGCCAGCAGCCCGGGTCCAGGGCTAGGGATCCAAGAGACCCAGTACTTC. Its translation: CASSPGPGLGIQETQYF.

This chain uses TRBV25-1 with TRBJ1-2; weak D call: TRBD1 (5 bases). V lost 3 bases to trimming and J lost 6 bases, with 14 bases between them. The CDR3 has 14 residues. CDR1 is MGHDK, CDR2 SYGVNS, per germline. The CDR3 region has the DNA TGTGCCAGCAGTGATCCCACAGGACCTAATGGCTACACCTTC. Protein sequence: CASSDPTGPNGYTF.

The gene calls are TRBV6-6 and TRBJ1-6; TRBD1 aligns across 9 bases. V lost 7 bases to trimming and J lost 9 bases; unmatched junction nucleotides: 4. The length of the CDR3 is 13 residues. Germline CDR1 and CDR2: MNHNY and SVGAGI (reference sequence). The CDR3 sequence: CASIRDRASPLHF. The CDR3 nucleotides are TGTGCCAGCATCCGGGACAGGGCTTCACCCCTCCACTTT.

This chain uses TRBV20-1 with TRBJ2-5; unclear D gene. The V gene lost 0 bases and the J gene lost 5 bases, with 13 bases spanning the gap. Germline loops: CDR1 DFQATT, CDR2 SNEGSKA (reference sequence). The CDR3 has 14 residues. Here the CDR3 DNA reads TGCAGTGCTAGAGATAGTGGTCGTGGTGAGACCCAGTACTTC. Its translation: CSARDSGRGETQYF.

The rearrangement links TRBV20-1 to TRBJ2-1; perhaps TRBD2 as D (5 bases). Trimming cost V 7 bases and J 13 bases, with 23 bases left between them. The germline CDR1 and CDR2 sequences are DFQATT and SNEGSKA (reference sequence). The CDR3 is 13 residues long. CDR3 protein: CSGWRIDQETQFF. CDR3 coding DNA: TGCAGTGGGTGGAGGATTGACCAAGAGACCCAGTTCTTC.

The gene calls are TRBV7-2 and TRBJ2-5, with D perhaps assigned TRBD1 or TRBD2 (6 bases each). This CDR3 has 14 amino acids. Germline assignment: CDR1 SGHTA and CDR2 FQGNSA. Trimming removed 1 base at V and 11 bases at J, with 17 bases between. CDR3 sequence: CASSLDGGPGEQYF. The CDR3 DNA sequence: TGTGCCAGCAGCTTAGACGGGGGCCCAGGGGAGCAGTACTTC.

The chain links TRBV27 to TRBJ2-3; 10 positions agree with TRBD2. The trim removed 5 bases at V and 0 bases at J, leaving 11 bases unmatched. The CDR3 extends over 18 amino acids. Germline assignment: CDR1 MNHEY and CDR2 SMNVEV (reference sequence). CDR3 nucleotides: TGTGCCAGCAGTCCGTCCCGCCTACTAGCGGGAAGCACAGATACGCAGTATTTT. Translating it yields CASSPSRLLAGSTDTQYF.

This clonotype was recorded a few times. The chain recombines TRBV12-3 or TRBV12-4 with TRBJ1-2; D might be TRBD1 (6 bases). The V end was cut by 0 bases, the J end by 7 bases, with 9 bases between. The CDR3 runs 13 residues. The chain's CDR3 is CASSLADRFGYTF. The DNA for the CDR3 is TGTGCCAGCAGTTTAGCCGACAGGTTTGGCTACACCTTC.

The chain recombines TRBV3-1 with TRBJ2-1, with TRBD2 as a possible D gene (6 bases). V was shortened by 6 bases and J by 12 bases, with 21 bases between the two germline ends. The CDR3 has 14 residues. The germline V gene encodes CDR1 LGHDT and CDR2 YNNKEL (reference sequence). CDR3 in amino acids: CASSPAISGGGQFF. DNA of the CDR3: TGTGCCAGCAGTCCAGCAATATCCGGGGGTGGGCAGTTCTTC.

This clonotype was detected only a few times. In DNA form, the CDR3 reads TGTGCCACCTCGACTAGCGGGAGATACGAGCAGTACTTC. It encodes CATSTSGRYEQYF. V is TRBV24-1 and J is TRBJ2-7; 12 bases fit TRBD2. CDR1 is KGHDR and CDR2 is SFDVKD in the germline V gene. The CDR3 is 13 residues long. V was clipped by 9 bases and J by 4 bases; unmatched bases: 3.

The CDR3 DNA is TGTGCCAGCAGCTCCGGGACAGTTTTCGAGCAGTTCTTC. This sequence encodes CASSSGTVFEQFF. The rearrangement joins TRBV5-6 to TRBJ2-1, with 7 nucleotides matching TRBD1. Per germline, CDR1 SGHDT and CDR2 YYEEEE. CDR3 length: 13 amino acids. Unmatched junction bases numbered 7, after V lost 3 bases and J lost 10 bases.

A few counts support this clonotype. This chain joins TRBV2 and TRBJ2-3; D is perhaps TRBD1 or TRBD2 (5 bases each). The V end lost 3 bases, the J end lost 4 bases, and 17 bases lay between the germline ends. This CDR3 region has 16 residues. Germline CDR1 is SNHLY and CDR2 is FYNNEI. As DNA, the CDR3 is TGTGCCAGCAGTGAGACCCCCCCGAGAGGGGCAGATACGCAGTATTTT. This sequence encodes CASSETPPRGADTQYF.

The DNA of the CDR3 is TGTGCCAGCAGCGTACTTTCGTCGGACACTGAAGCTTTCTTT. Translation: CASSVLSSDTEAFF. The chain recombines TRBV9 with TRBJ1-1, with D hard to call. This CDR3 region has 14 residues. Looked up from germline, CDR1 is SGDLS and CDR2 is YYNGEE. V lost 1 base and J lost 3, with 10 bases in between.

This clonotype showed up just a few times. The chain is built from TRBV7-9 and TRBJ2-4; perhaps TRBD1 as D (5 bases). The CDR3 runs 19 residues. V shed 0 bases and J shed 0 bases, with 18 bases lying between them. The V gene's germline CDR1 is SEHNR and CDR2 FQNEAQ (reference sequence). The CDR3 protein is CASSLAQGSNSLAKNIQYF. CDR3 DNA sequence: TGTGCCAGCAGCTTAGCCCAGGGAAGCAATTCCCTAGCCAAAAACATTCAGTACTTC.

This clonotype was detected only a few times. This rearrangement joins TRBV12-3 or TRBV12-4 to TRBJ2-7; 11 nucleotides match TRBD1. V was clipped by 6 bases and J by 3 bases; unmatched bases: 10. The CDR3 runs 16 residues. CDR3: CASSLSTGTGGYEQYF. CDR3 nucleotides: TGTGCCAGCAGCCTCTCTACCGGGACAGGGGGCTACGAGCAGTACTTC.

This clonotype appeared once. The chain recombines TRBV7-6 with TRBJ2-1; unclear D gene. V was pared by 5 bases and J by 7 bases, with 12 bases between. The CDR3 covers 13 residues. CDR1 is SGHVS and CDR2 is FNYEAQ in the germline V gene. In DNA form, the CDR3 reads TGTGCCAGCAGCCCCCGGGCAATAAATGAGCAGTTCTTC. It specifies CASSPRAINEQFF.

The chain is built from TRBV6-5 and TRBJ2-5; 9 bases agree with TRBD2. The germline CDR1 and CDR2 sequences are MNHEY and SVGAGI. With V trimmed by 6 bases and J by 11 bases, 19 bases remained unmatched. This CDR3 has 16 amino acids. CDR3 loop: CASSSKSGGINNEQYF. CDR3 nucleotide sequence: TGTGCCAGCAGCTCTAAAAGCGGGGGGATAAACAATGAGCAGTACTTC.

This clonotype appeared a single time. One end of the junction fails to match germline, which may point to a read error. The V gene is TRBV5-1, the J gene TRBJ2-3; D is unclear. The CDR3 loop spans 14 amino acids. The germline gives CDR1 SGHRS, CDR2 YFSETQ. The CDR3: CAGRPTTSTDTQYF. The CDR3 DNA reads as TGCGCCGGCAGACCGACCACTAGCACAGATACGCAGTATTTT.

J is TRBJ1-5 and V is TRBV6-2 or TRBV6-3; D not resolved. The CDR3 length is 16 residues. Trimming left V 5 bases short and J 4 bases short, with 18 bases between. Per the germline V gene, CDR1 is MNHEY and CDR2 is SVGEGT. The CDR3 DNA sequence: TGTGCCAGCAGTCTTCGTCTAGCCTCGGGGAATCAGCCCCAGCATTTT. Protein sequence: CASSLRLASGNQPQHF.

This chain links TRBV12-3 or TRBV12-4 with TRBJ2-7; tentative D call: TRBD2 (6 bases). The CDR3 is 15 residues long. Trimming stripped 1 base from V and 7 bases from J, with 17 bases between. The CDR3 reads CASSLEVGGCNEQYF. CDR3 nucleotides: TGTGCCAGCAGTTTAGAGGTAGGAGGGTGCAATGAGCAGTACTTC.

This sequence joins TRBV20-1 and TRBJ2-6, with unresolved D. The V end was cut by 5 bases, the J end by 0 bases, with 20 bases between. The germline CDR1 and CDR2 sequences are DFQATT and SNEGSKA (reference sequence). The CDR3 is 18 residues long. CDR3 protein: CSAVSGFLGTSGANVLTF. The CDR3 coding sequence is TGCAGTGCTGTCTCCGGGTTTTTAGGTACCTCTGGGGCCAACGTCCTGACTTTC.

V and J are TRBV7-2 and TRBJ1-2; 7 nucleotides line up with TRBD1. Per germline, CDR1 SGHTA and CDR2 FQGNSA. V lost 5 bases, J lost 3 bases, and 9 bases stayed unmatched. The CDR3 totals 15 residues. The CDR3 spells CASSQGGGGDYGYTF. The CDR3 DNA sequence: TGTGCCAGCAGCCAGGGGGGCGGGGGGGACTATGGCTACACCTTC.

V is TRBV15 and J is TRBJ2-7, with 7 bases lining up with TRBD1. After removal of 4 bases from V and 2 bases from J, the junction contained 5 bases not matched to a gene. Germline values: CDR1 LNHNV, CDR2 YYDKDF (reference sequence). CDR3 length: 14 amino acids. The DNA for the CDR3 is TGTGCCACCAGCACTATACAGGGGACCTACGAGCAGTACTTC. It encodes CATSTIQGTYEQYF.

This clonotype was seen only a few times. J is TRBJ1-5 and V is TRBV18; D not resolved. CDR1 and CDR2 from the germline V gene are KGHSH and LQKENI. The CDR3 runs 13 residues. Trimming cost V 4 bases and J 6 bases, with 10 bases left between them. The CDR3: CASSLISGQPQHF. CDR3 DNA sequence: TGTGCCAGCTCACTAATTTCGGGTCAGCCCCAGCATTTT.

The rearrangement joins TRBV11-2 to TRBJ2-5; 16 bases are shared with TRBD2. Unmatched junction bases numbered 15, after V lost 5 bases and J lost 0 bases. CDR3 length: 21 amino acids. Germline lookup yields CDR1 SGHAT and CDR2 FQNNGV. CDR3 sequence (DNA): TGTGCCAGCAGCGACGCCTTTTTAACCGGGACTAGCGGGGGGGACCAAGAGACCCAGTACTTC. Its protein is CASSDAFLTGTSGGDQETQYF. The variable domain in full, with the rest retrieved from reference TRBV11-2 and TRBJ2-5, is EAGVAQSPRYKIIEKRQSVAFWCNPISGHATLYWYQQILGQGPKLLIQFQNNGVVDDSQLPKDRFSAERLKGVDSTLKIQPAKLEDSAVYLCASSDAFLTGTSGGDQETQYFGPGTRLLVL.